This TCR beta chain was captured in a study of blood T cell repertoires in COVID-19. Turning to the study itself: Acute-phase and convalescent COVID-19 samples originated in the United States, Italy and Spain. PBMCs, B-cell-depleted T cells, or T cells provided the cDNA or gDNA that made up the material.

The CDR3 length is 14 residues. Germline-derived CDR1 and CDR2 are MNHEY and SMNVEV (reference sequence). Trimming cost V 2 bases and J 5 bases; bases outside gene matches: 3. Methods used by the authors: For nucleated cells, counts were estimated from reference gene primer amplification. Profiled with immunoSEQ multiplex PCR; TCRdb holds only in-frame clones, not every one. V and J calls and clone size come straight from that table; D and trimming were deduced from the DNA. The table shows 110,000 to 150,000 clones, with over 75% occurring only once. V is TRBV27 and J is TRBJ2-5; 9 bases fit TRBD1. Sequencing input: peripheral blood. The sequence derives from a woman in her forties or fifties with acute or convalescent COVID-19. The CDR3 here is CASSLDRGRETQYF. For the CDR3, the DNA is TGTGCCAGCAGTTTAGACAGGGGGAGGGAGACCCAGTACTTC.